This T cell receptor beta chain is from a study of shared clonotypes between healthy human individuals. Germline values: CDR1 MDHEN, CDR2 SYDVKM. The CDR3 is 19 residues long. Trimming cost V 1 base and J 4 bases; bases outside gene matches: 16. Naive CD8 isolation took CD45RO-negative cells positively selected for CCR7 and excluded terminally differentiated effector memory CD45RA+ cells. Using immunoSEQ multiplex PCR, the repertoire was profiled, and TCRdb retains in-frame clones only, with some absent. The data contain hundreds of thousands of clones, approximately 96% of them singletons. The V and J genes are TRBV28 and TRBJ2-1; the match to TRBD1 covers 7 bases. The sequence was obtained from a woman in her thirties in good health. Sequenced: naive CD8+ T cells sorted from blood. Here the CDR3 DNA reads TGTGCCAGCAGTTTATTTTCGGGCCATCGGGACAGCTTATACAATGAGCAGTTCTTC. Protein: CASSLFSGHRDSLYNEQFF.